Listed below are T cell receptor beta chains from one sample, sequenced in a study of blood T cell repertoires in COVID-19. Sequenced by immunoSEQ multiplex PCR; TCRdb stores in-frame clones only, minus some. The sample consists of roughly 120,000 clones, around 76% of them appearing once. The sequencing input was peripheral blood. The source of these receptors is a man older than 75 with COVID-19, enrolled during active disease. The CDR3 runs from the conserved cysteine through the conserved F or W. A D gene is named only where the DNA matches it firmly. Clone sizes are given selectively: once, few, many, or a class where the clone is expanded.

TRBV19	TRBJ2-1	TRBD2	NA	CASSYQIGTSGRSHEQFF	TGTGCCAGTAGTTACCAAATCGGGACTAGCGGGAGAAGCCATGAGCAGTTCTTC
TRBV6-5	TRBJ2-7	NA	NA	CASSFDRRAYEQYF	TGTGCCAGCAGTTTCGACAGGAGAGCCTACGAGCAGTACTTC
TRBV5-4	TRBJ2-1	TRBD2	NA	CASSRTSGNNEQFF	TGTGCCAGCAGCCGGACTAGCGGGAACAATGAGCAGTTCTTC
TRBV29-1	TRBJ1-2	NA	NA	CSVEDRDGRRGAAFYGYTF	TGCAGCGTTGAAGATCGGGACGGTCGGCGGGGGGCCGCCTTCTATGGCTACACCTTC
TRBV11-3	TRBJ2-7	TRBD2	NA	CASSSLRLAGEDYEQYF	TGTGCCAGCAGCTCGCTTCGACTAGCGGGAGAGGACTACGAGCAGTACTTC
TRBV5-1	TRBJ1-1	TRBD1	NA	CASSLRTGGTEAFF	TGCGCCAGCAGCCTCCGGACAGGCGGCACTGAAGCTTTCTTT
TRBV2	TRBJ2-3	TRBD2	NA	CATPTSGGSVDTQYF	TGTGCCACCCCGACTAGCGGGGGGTCGGTAGATACGCAGTATTTT
TRBV9	TRBJ2-7	NA	NA	CASSVGSAYEQYF	TGTGCCAGCAGCGTAGGGAGTGCCTACGAGCAGTACTTC
TRBV7-2	TRBJ2-5	NA	NA	CASSLDRETQYF	TGTGCCAGCAGTTTGGACAGAGAGACCCAGTACTTC
TRBV6-2/TRBV6-3	TRBJ2-5	NA	NA	CASSRDWAGETQYF	TGTGCCAGCAGTCGTGACTGGGCGGGAGAGACCCAGTACTTC
TRBV5-1	TRBJ1-2	TRBD1	NA	CASSFSRTGPPENYGYTF	TGCGCCAGCAGCTTCTCGCGGACAGGTCCCCCCGAGAACTATGGCTACACCTTC
TRBV18	TRBJ1-4	NA	NA	CASSLSGGTGEKLFF	TGTGCCAGCTCACTTTCCGGAGGGACCGGTGAAAAACTGTTTTTT
TRBV7-8	TRBJ1-6	TRBD1	NA	CASRMGTGPGSQGVHF	TGTGCCAGCCGTATGGGGACAGGGCCCGGTTCCCAGGGCGTCCACTTT
TRBV7-3	TRBJ1-2	NA	NA	CASSPGSGDYGYTF	TGTGCCAGCAGCCCCGGGTCCGGGGACTATGGCTACACCTTC
TRBV18	TRBJ2-1	TRBD2	NA	CASSPLAGADDEQFF	TGTGCCAGCTCACCCCTAGCGGGAGCAGATGATGAGCAGTTCTTC
TRBV7-3	TRBJ1-1	TRBD1	once	CASSPTGSTEAFF	TGTGCCAGCAGCCCGACAGGGAGCACTGAAGCTTTCTTT
TRBV9	TRBJ2-2	NA	once	CASSAWQANTGELFF	TGTGCCAGCAGCGCGTGGCAGGCAAACACCGGGGAGCTGTTTTTT
TRBV11-1	TRBJ1-4	TRBD1	NA	CASSLRDSSNEKLFF	TGTGCCAGCAGCTTACGGGACAGCAGTAATGAAAAACTGTTTTTT
TRBV19	TRBJ2-2	NA	NA	CASNPLTGTNTGELFF	TGTGCCAGTAACCCTTTGACGGGGACGAACACCGGGGAGCTGTTTTTT
TRBV19	TRBJ1-5	TRBD1	once	CASSIGDRGGFNQPQHF	TGTGCCAGTAGTATAGGGGACAGGGGGGGCTTCAATCAGCCCCAGCATTTT
TRBV3-1/TRBV3-2	TRBJ1-1	NA	few	CASSQDGGEAFF	TGTGCCAGCAGCCAAGATGGCGGGGAAGCTTTCTTT
TRBV7-9	TRBJ2-7	TRBD1	NA	CASSPRQGYEQYF	TGTGCCAGCAGCCCTAGACAGGGCTACGAGCAGTACTTC
TRBV19	TRBJ1-2	NA	NA	CASSPSRYGYTF	TGTGCCAGTTCCCCGAGTCGGTATGGCTACACCTTC
TRBV3-1/TRBV3-2	TRBJ1-4	NA	NA	CASSFTGGKSYEKLFF	TGTGCCAGCAGCTTCACCGGAGGGAAATCTTATGAAAAACTGTTTTTT
TRBV5-6	TRBJ2-6	NA	NA	CASSLAGSGANVLTF	TGTGCCAGCAGCTTGGCCGGCTCTGGGGCCAACGTCCTGACTTTC
TRBV13	TRBJ1-2	NA	NA	CASSLFGGDYYGYTF	TGTGCCAGCAGCTTATTTGGGGGGGATTACTATGGCTACACCTTC
TRBV5-4	TRBJ2-7	NA	NA	CASSSQTATVF	TGTGCCAGCAGCTCACAGACAGCAACAGTCTTC
TRBV30	TRBJ1-5	TRBD1	NA	CAWSVAGGAWSQPQHF	TGTGCCTGGAGTGTTGCAGGGGGCGCTTGGAGTCAGCCCCAGCATTTT
TRBV5-1	TRBJ1-4	TRBD1	NA	CASSSTGVGNEKLFF	TGCGCCAGCAGCTCGACAGGGGTGGGTAATGAAAAACTGTTTTTT
TRBV5-6	TRBJ1-2	NA	NA	CASSLDRGANYGYTF	TGTGCCAGCAGCTTGGATCGGGGAGCTAACTATGGCTACACCTTC
TRBV28	TRBJ1-1	NA	NA	CASSRSGLEAFF	TGTGCCAGTTCGAGGTCGGGACTCGAAGCTTTCTTT
TRBV6-4	TRBJ2-5	TRBD2	NA	CASSDPPMLAGGPETQYF	TGTGCCAGCAGTGACCCTCCCATGCTAGCGGGAGGGCCGGAGACCCAGTACTTC
TRBV6-5	TRBJ2-1	TRBD2	NA	CASSYQREGNEQFF	TGTGCCAGCAGTTACCAGCGGGAGGGGAATGAGCAGTTCTTC
TRBV5-1	TRBJ1-1	TRBD1	NA	CASSLEGQINTEAFF	TGCGCCAGCAGCTTGGAGGGACAGATCAACACTGAAGCTTTCTTT
TRBV7-2	TRBJ1-5	NA	NA	CASSSRGNQPQHF	TGTGCCAGCAGTAGCCGTGGGAATCAGCCCCAGCATTTT
TRBV27	TRBJ2-7	TRBD2	NA	CASSSRGTSGFDYEQYF	TGTGCCAGCAGTTCGCGAGGGACTAGCGGGTTCGACTACGAGCAGTACTTC
TRBV3-1/TRBV3-2	TRBJ1-6	NA	once	CASSQVLYSPLHF	TGTGCCAGCAGCCAAGTCTTGTATTCACCCCTCCACTTT
TRBV7-3	TRBJ2-1	TRBD2	NA	CASSLFGLAGEDEQFF	TGTGCCAGCAGCCTGTTCGGACTAGCGGGAGAGGATGAGCAGTTCTTC
TRBV5-1	TRBJ2-3	NA	NA	CASSFRGKATDTQYF	TGCGCCAGCAGCTTCCGAGGCAAAGCCACAGATACGCAGTATTTT
TRBV10-3	TRBJ2-2	TRBD2	NA	CATRLVAGSTGELFF	TGTGCCACCCGGCTAGTAGCGGGAAGTACCGGGGAGCTGTTTTTT
TRBV24-1	TRBJ2-1	TRBD2	NA	CATMTSGPYNEQFF	TGTGCCACCATGACTAGCGGGCCTTACAATGAGCAGTTCTTC
TRBV3-1/TRBV3-2	TRBJ1-2	NA	few	CASSSSPTFYGYTF	TGTGCCAGCAGCTCTTCGCCTACCTTCTATGGCTACACCTTC
TRBV30	TRBJ2-7	NA	NA	CAWSVRGPHPGDEQYF	TGTGCCTGGAGTGTAAGGGGTCCCCACCCCGGTGACGAGCAGTACTTC
TRBV9	TRBJ2-5	TRBD2	few	CASSVGAGGPHETQYF	TGTGCCAGCAGCGTAGGAGCGGGAGGGCCGCACGAGACCCAGTACTTC
TRBV29-1	TRBJ2-3	TRBD2	NA	CSVVRLAGGPGTQYF	TGCAGCGTGGTTAGACTAGCGGGAGGGCCAGGTACGCAGTATTTT
TRBV27	TRBJ1-2	NA	NA	CASSLTGSRYYGYTF	TGTGCCAGCAGTTTGACAGGCTCAAGATACTATGGCTACACCTTC
TRBV6-6	TRBJ2-6	NA	NA	CASSSYNSGANVLTF	TGTGCCAGCAGTTCTTATAACTCTGGGGCCAACGTCCTGACTTTC
TRBV6-5	TRBJ2-7	NA	NA	CASSYSGEYEQYF	TGTGCCAGCAGTTACTCGGGCGAATACGAGCAGTACTTC
TRBV5-1	TRBJ1-2	TRBD1	NA	CASSLGTGIGYTF	TGCGCCAGCAGCTTAGGGACAGGGATCGGCTACACCTTC
TRBV6-2/TRBV6-3	TRBJ2-1	TRBD1	NA	CASSGWTGSSYNEQFF	TGTGCCAGCAGTGGATGGACAGGGAGCTCCTACAATGAGCAGTTCTTC
TRBV14	TRBJ1-1	NA	NA	CASSQDMNTEAFF	TGTGCCAGCAGCCAAGATATGAACACTGAAGCTTTCTTT
TRBV27	TRBJ2-4	NA	NA	CAIQIQYF	TGTGCCATCCAGATTCAGTACTTC
TRBV7-6	TRBJ2-1	TRBD2	NA	CASSLVAGSYNEQFF	TGTGCCAGCAGCTTAGTAGCGGGCTCCTACAATGAGCAGTTCTTC